The rows below give T cell receptor beta chains drawn from one sample of a study of cytomegalovirus exposure and HLA in healthy donors. TCRdb's table, derived via immunoSEQ multiplex PCR, lists solely in-frame clones and lacks some. The sample lists about 210,000 clones, roughly 77% occurring once. The specimen was PBMCs. All receptors come from a male donor in good health and CMV-seropositive. The CDR3 runs from the conserved cysteine through the conserved F or W. The D gene is left open where the match is weak. Clone size is stated in some rows and not others, as once, few, many or a class when expanded.

V gene	clone size	D gene	J gene	CDR3 protein	CDR3 DNA
TRBV9	few	-	TRBJ2-7	CASTADIGPYEQYF	TGTGCCAGCACCGCCGACATCGGCCCCTACGAGCAGTACTTC
TRBV19	once	TRBD2	TRBJ2-7	CATRAGTSYEQYF	TGTGCCACCAGAGCGGGAACCTCCTACGAGCAGTACTTC
TRBV29-1	-	TRBD2	TRBJ2-7	CSVIPGLVIRAF	TGCAGCGTTATACCGGGACTAGTAATCAGGGCTTTC
TRBV6-1	-	-	TRBJ1-1	CASIPLLRGTEAFF	TGTGCCAGCATCCCCCTTCTCCGGGGCACTGAAGCTTTCTTT
TRBV10-3	-	TRBD1	TRBJ2-5	CAISGQGSPQETQYF	TGTGCCATCAGCGGACAGGGGAGCCCCCAAGAGACCCAGTACTTC
TRBV5-4	-	TRBD1	TRBJ1-2	CASSSVQGTGGYTF	TGTGCCAGCAGCTCTGTACAGGGGACCGGTGGCTACACCTTC
TRBV29-1	-	-	TRBJ2-7	CSAGEMSLEYF	TGCAGCGCGGGGGAAATGAGTCTAGAGTACTTC
TRBV27	-	TRBD1	TRBJ2-7	CASSVGQGLYSWEQYF	TGTGCCAGCAGTGTGGGACAGGGGTTATACTCTTGGGAGCAGTACTTC
TRBV10-3	-	TRBD1	TRBJ2-2	CAISGTGLYTGELFF	TGTGCCATCAGCGGGACAGGTCTCTACACCGGGGAGCTGTTTTTT
TRBV7-9	-	-	TRBJ1-2	CASSASDKSPNYGYTF	TGTGCCAGCAGCGCCTCCGACAAGTCCCCTAACTATGGCTACACCTTC
TRBV7-3	-	-	TRBJ1-1	CASSLTGDTAYTEAFF	TGTGCCAGCAGCTTAACAGGGGACACGGCCTACACTGAAGCTTTCTTT
TRBV9	-	-	TRBJ2-1	CASSAYWGDSYNEQFF	TGTGCCAGCAGCGCCTACTGGGGGGACTCCTACAATGAGCAGTTCTTC
TRBV30	-	-	TRBJ2-3	CAWSVAFSTDTQYF	TGTGCCTGGAGTGTAGCCTTCAGCACAGATACGCAGTATTTT
TRBV19	-	TRBD2	TRBJ2-3	CASSTGLAGGTDTQYF	TGTGCCAGTAGTACCGGACTAGCCGGAGGCACAGATACGCAGTATTTT
TRBV19	-	TRBD1	TRBJ2-5	CASSVGQAVGTQYF	TGTGCCAGTAGTGTGGGACAGGCCGTGGGGACCCAGTACTTC
TRBV21-1	few	-	TRBJ2-7	CASSTRDNAYEQYF	TGTGCCAGCAGCACTCGGGACAACGCCTACGAGCAGTACTTC
TRBV5-1	-	-	TRBJ2-6	CASTLLQASGANVLTF	TGCGCCAGCACCCTTCTCCAAGCGTCTGGGGCCAACGTCCTGACTTTC
TRBV7-6	-	TRBD2	TRBJ2-3	CASRGGLSTDTQYF	TGTGCCAGCAGGGGGGGGTTAAGCACAGATACGCAGTATTTT
TRBV6-5	once	TRBD1	TRBJ1-1	CASSYEGAAQNTEAFF	TGTGCCAGCAGTTACGAGGGGGCAGCCCAGAACACTGAAGCTTTCTTT
TRBV6-5	-	TRBD1	TRBJ2-7	CASSYKAGGYEQYF	TGTGCCAGCAGTTATAAGGCAGGGGGCTACGAGCAGTACTTC
TRBV13	-	TRBD2	TRBJ2-5	CASSPGLAETQYF	TGTGCCAGCAGCCCCGGACTAGCAGAGACCCAGTACTTC
TRBV5-6	-	-	TRBJ2-1	CASSPGLVNNEQFF	TGTGCCAGCAGCCCCGGACTTGTCAACAATGAGCAGTTCTTC
TRBV5-4	few	TRBD1	TRBJ1-2	CASRIQGAANYGYTF	TGTGCCAGCAGGATACAGGGGGCGGCTAACTATGGCTACACCTTC
TRBV2	-	-	TRBJ1-2	CASIGDGLAYGYTF	TGTGCCAGCATAGGTGACGGTTTAGCTTATGGCTACACCTTC
TRBV7-3	once	TRBD1	TRBJ2-4	CASSLGSGQIKNIQYF	TGTGCCAGCAGCTTAGGATCGGGACAGATCAAAAACATTCAGTACTTC
TRBV5-1	few	TRBD1	TRBJ1-4	CASSPGTATNEKLFF	TGCGCCAGCAGCCCCGGGACAGCAACGAATGAAAAACTGTTTTTT
TRBV5-4	-	TRBD2	TRBJ2-2	CASSWGLAASNTGELFF	TGTGCCAGCAGCTGGGGACTAGCGGCTTCGAACACCGGGGAGCTGTTTTTT
TRBV27	-	-	TRBJ2-2	CASSLPGGELFF	TGTGCCAGCAGTTTACCGGGCGGGGAGCTGTTTTTT
TRBV9	few	-	TRBJ2-1	CASSVTPSVEQFF	TGTGCCAGCAGCGTAACCCCTTCGGTTGAGCAGTTCTTC
TRBV11-1	-	TRBD2	TRBJ2-5	CASSASGRVREQYF	TGTGCCAGCAGCGCAAGCGGGAGGGTGAGGGAGCAGTACTTC
TRBV7-2	-	TRBD1	TRBJ1-4	CASSLARGRGTNEKLFF	TGTGCCAGCAGCTTAGCCAGGGGGCGAGGCACTAATGAAAAACTGTTTTTT
TRBV9	-	-	TRBJ1-5	CASSVSSGANQPQHF	TGTGCCAGCAGCGTATCATCGGGAGCAAATCAGCCCCAGCATTTT
TRBV19	once	-	TRBJ2-7	CASSSSVYEQYF	TGTGCCAGTAGTAGTTCAGTCTACGAGCAGTACTTC
TRBV2	-	TRBD2	TRBJ2-1	CASSEGREFYNEQFF	TGTGCCAGCAGTGAAGGGCGGGAGTTCTACAATGAGCAGTTCTTC
TRBV28	-	-	TRBJ2-2	CASTNSNTGELFF	TGTGCCAGCACCAATTCGAACACCGGGGAGCTGTTTTTT
TRBV30	-	-	TRBJ2-1	CAWTGDFSYNEQFF	TGTGCCTGGACCGGGGACTTTTCCTACAATGAGCAGTTCTTC
TRBV29-1	-	TRBD1	TRBJ1-2	CSALETGTGRGYGYTF	TGCAGCGCGCTAGAGACCGGGACAGGGAGGGGCTATGGCTACACCTTC
TRBV19	-	-	TRBJ2-3	CASSVPGHSTDTQYF	TGTGCCAGTAGTGTACCAGGACATAGCACAGATACGCAGTATTTT
TRBV16	once	TRBD1	TRBJ1-4	CASSQVAGGRKLFF	TGTGCCAGCAGCCAAGTGGCAGGGGGACGGAAACTGTTTTTT
TRBV5-1	-	-	TRBJ2-7	CASSLEEGPYEQYF	TGCGCCAGCAGCTTGGAGGAGGGCCCCTACGAGCAGTACTTC
TRBV9	-	-	TRBJ2-2	CASSEGLNTGELFF	TGTGCCAGCAGCGAGGGACTGAACACCGGGGAGCTGTTTTTT
TRBV6-1	-	-	TRBJ2-7	CASPPPIGVVYEQYF	TGTGCCAGCCCGCCCCCGATAGGGGTCGTCTACGAGCAGTACTTC
TRBV11-3	-	-	TRBJ2-2	CASSLAGANTGELFF	TGTGCCAGCAGCTTAGCGGGGGCGAACACCGGGGAGCTGTTTTTT
TRBV7-2	-	TRBD2	TRBJ2-4	CASERGGDNIQYF	TGTGCCAGCGAGCGGGGGGGGGATAACATTCAGTACTTC
TRBV5-6	-	-	TRBJ2-3	CASSWGGDTQYF	TGTGCCAGCAGCTGGGGAGGTGATACGCAGTATTTT
TRBV10-3	-	TRBD2	TRBJ2-7	CAISDGGRAYEQYF	TGTGCCATCAGTGACGGCGGGAGGGCCTACGAGCAGTACTTC
TRBV7-3	-	TRBD2	TRBJ2-1	CASSRGGSSYNEQFF	TGTGCCAGCAGCCGGGGGGGGAGCTCCTACAATGAGCAGTTCTTC
TRBV9	-	TRBD2	TRBJ2-3	CASSVTSGMVPDTQYF	TGTGCCAGCAGCGTCACTAGCGGGATGGTTCCAGATACGCAGTATTTT
TRBV7-2	once	-	TRBJ2-2	CASSSQGSHEGGELFF	TGTGCCAGCAGCTCCCAAGGTAGCCACGAAGGCGGGGAGCTGTTTTTT
TRBV7-2	few	-	TRBJ1-4	CASSLAWFAGGEKLFF	TGTGCCAGCAGCTTAGCGTGGTTTGCGGGAGGTGAAAAACTGTTTTTT
TRBV18	-	TRBD1	TRBJ1-5	CASSPGDRGLGNQPQHF	TGTGCCAGCTCACCAGGGGACAGGGGGCTTGGCAATCAGCCCCAGCATTTT
TRBV28	-	TRBD1	TRBJ1-5	CASSLSGTGGFSQPQHF	TGTGCCAGCAGTTTATCCGGGACAGGGGGTTTCAGTCAGCCCCAGCATTTT
TRBV7-2	-	-	TRBJ2-1	CASSPTVSSYNEQFF	TGTGCCAGCAGCCCGACAGTCAGCTCCTACAATGAGCAGTTCTTC